The clone carrying this T cell receptor (beta chain) has more than one count but fewer than ten. Its specificity is unknown. In the original analysis: Clinicopathological groups differed in CDR3, with these differences serving to build a distant-metastasis classifier for papillary thyroid cancer. TCRdb ran MiXCR on the PCR reads. The V and J calls, along with clone size, are taken from TCRdb and not from the paper's own processing. This table holds about 13,000 clones, about 30% found once. Germline V gene sequence: CDR1 MNHEY, CDR2 SMNVEV (reference sequence). Trimming took 2 bases from V and 3 from J; bases not matched to a gene: 1. The CDR3 loop spans 14 amino acids. The data were obtained in a study of metastatic and nonmetastatic thyroid tumors. Study details: Patients with malignant and benign thyroid disease provided blood and tumor or nodule tissue, whose repertoires were compared.

Overall study findings and caveats: A significant increase in TCR beta diversity was reportedly seen in malignant thyroid tumors relative to benign nodules, in blood and tumor.

No patient had received any treatment before thyroid surgery. The specimen sequenced was tumor tissue. This clonotype was obtained from a male donor with papillary thyroid cancer or a benign thyroid nodule (not recorded which). Some clones in this sample may be carry-over from other donors' samples. The chain links TRBV27 to TRBJ2-7; TRBD2 matches 10 bases. The CDR3 coding sequence is TGTGCCAGCAGTTTAAAGCGGGAGGGCTACGAGCAGTACTTC. Amino acid sequence: CASSLKREGYEQYF.